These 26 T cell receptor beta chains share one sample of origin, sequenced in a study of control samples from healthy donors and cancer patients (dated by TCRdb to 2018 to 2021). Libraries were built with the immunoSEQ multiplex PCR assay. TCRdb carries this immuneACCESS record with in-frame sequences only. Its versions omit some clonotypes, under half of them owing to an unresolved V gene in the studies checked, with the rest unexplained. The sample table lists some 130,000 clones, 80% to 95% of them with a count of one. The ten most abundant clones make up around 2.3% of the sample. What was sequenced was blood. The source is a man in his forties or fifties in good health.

The CDR3, as DNA: TGTGCCAGCAGCCGAGTGGGGGGGTCGGGCACAGATACGCAGTATTTT. Amino acid sequence: CASSRVGGSGTDTQYF. V is TRBV27 and J is TRBJ2-3; 7 bases line up with TRBD2. CDR3 size: 16 residues. After removal of 6 bases from V and 1 base from J, the junction contained 10 bases not matched to a gene. Per the germline V gene, CDR1 is MNHEY and CDR2 is SMNVEV (reference sequence).

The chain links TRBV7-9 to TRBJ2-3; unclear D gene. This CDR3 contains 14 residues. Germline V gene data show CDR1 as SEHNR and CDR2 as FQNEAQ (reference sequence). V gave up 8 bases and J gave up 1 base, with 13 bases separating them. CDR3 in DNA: TGTGCCAGCGGCGCCCCTGTCGGCACAGATACGCAGTATTTT. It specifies CASGAPVGTDTQYF.

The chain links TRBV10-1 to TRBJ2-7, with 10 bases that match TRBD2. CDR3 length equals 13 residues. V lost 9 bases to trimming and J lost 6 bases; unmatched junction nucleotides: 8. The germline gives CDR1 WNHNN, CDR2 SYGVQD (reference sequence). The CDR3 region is CASSGTSESEQYF. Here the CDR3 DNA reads TGCGCCAGTTCCGGGACTAGCGAATCCGAGCAGTACTTC.

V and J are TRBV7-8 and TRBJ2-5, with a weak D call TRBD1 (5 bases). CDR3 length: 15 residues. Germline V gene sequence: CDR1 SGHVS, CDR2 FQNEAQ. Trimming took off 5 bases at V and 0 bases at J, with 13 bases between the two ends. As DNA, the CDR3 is TGTGCCAGCAGCCCACGCCAGGGTCACCAAGAGACCCAGTACTTC. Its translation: CASSPRQGHQETQYF.

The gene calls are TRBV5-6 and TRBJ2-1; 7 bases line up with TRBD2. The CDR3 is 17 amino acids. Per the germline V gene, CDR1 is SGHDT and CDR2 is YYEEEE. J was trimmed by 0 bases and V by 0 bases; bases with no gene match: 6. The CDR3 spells CASSLVPGGSSYNEQFF. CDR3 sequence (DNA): TGTGCCAGCAGCTTGGTTCCGGGGGGATCCTCCTACAATGAGCAGTTCTTC. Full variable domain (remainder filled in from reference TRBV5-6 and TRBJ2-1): DAGVTQSPTHLIKTRGQQVTLRCSPKSGHDTVSWYQQALGQGPQFIFQYYEEEERQRGNFPDRFSGHQFPNYSSELNVNALLLGDSALYLCASSLVPGGSSYNEQFFGPGTRLTVL.

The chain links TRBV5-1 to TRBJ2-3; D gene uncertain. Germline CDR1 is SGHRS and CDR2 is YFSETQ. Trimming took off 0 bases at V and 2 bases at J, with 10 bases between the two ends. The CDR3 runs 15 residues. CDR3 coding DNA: TGCGCCAGCAGCTTGGTGACTCCCCACACAGATACGCAGTATTTT. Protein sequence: CASSLVTPHTDTQYF.

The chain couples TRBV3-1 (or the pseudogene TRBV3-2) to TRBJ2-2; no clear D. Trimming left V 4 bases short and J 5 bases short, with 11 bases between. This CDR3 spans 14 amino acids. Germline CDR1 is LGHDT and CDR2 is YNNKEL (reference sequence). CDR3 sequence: CASSPSLETGELFF. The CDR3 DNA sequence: TGTGCCAGCAGCCCGAGTCTAGAAACCGGGGAGCTGTTTTTT.

The CDR3 nucleotides read TGTGCCAGCAGTTTCCCGACAGGGGGTTACGAGCAGTACTTC. Translating it yields CASSFPTGGYEQYF. This chain joins TRBV28 and TRBJ2-7; 9 nucleotides align to TRBD1. This CDR3 is built from 14 residues. The V segment lost 3 bases and the J segment 4 bases; nucleotides outside the gene matches: 4. Germline lookup yields CDR1 MDHEN and CDR2 SYDVKM.

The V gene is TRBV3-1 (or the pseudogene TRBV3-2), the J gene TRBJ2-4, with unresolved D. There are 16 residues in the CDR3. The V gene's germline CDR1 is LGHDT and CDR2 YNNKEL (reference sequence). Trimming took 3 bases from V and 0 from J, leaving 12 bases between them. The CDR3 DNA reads TGTGCCAGCAGCCAGGCTAGACCGCTAGCCAAAAACATTCAGTACTTC. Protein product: CASSQARPLAKNIQYF.

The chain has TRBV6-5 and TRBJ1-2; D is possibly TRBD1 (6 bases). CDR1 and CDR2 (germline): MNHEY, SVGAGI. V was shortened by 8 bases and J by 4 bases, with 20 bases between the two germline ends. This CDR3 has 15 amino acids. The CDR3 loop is CASREGGLLAYGYTF. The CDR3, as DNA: TGTGCCAGCCGGGAGGGGGGGCTACTTGCCTATGGCTACACCTTC.

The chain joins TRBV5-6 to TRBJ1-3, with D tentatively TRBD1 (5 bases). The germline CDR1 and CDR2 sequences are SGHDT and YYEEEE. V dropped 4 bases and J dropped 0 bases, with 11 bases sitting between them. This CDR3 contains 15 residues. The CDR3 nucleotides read TGTGCCAGCAGCGTTACAGGTTACTCTGGAAACACCATATATTTT. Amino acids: CASSVTGYSGNTIYF. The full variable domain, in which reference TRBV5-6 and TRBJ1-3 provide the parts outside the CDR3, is DAGVTQSPTHLIKTRGQQVTLRCSPKSGHDTVSWYQQALGQGPQFIFQYYEEEERQRGNFPDRFSGHQFPNYSSELNVNALLLGDSALYLCASSVTGYSGNTIYFGEGSWLTVV.

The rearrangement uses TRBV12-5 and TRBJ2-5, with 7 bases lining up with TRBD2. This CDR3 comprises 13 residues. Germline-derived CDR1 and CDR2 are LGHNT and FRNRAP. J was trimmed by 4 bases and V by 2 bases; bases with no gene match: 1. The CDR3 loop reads CASGLSGGETQYF. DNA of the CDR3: TGTGCTAGTGGTTTGTCGGGAGGAGAGACCCAGTACTTC.

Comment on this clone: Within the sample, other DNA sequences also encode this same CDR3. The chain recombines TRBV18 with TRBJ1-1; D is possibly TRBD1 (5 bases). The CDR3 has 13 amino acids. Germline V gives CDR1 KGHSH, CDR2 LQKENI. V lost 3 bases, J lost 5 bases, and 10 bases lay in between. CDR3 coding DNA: TGTGCCAGCTCACCGCAGGGCGGAACTGAAGCTTTCTTT. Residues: CASSPQGGTEAFF. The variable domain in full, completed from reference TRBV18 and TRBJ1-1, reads NAGVMQNPRHLVRRRGQEARLRCSPMKGHSHVYWYRQLPEEGLKFMVYLQKENIIDESGMPKERFSAEFPKEGPSILRIQQVVRGDSAAYFCASSPQGGTEAFFGQGTRLTVV.

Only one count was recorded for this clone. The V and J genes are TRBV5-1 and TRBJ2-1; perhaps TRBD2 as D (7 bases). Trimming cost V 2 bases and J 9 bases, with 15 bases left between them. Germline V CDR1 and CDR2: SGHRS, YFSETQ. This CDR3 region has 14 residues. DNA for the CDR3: TGCGCCAGCAGCTTCAATGGGGGGGCCTTTGAGCAGTTCTTC. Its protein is CASSFNGGAFEQFF. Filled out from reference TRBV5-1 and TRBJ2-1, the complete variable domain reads KAGVTQTPRYLIKTRGQQVTLSCSPISGHRSVSWYQQTPGQGLQFLFEYFSETQRNKGNFPGRFSGRQFSNSRSEMNVSTLELGDSALYLCASSFNGGAFEQFFGPGTRLTVL.

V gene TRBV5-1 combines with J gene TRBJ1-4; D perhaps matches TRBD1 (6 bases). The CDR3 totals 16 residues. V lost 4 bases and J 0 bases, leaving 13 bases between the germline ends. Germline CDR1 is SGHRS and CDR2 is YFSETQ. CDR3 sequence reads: CASSPGDTPTNEKLFF. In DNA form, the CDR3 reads TGCGCCAGCAGCCCGGGGGACACCCCAACTAATGAAAAACTGTTTTTT. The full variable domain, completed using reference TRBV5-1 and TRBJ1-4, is KAGVTQTPRYLIKTRGQQVTLSCSPISGHRSVSWYQQTPGQGLQFLFEYFSETQRNKGNFPGRFSGRQFSNSRSEMNVSTLELGDSALYLCASSPGDTPTNEKLFFGSGTQLSVL.

The DNA of the CDR3 is TGTGCCAGCAGCTTCGCACGGGCCGAGACCCAGTACTTC. Translated, it gives CASSFARAETQYF. The genes are TRBV5-6 and TRBJ2-5; D is undetermined. Germline lookup yields CDR1 SGHDT and CDR2 YYEEEE. This CDR3 comprises 13 residues. V gave up 2 bases and J gave up 5 bases, with 10 bases separating them.

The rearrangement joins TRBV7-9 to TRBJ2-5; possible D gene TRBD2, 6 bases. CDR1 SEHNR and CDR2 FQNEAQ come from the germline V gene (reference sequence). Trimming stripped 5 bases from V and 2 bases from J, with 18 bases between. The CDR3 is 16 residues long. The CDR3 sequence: CASSPWGAGIQETQYF. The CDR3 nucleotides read TGTGCCAGCAGCCCCTGGGGAGCGGGCATTCAAGAGACCCAGTACTTC. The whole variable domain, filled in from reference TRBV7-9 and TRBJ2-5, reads DTGVSQNPRHKITKRGQNVTFRCDPISEHNRLYWYRQTLGQGPEFLTYFQNEAQLEKSRLLSDRFSAERPKGSFSTLEIQRTEQGDSAMYLCASSPWGAGIQETQYFGPGTRLLVL.

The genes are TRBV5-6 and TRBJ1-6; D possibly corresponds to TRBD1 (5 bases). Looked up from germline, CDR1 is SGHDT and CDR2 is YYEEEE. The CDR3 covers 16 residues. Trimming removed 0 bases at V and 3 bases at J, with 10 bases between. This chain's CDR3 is CASSLEGGDYNSPLHF. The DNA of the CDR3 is TGTGCCAGCAGCTTGGAGGGAGGGGACTATAATTCACCCCTCCACTTT. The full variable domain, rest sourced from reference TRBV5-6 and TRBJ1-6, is DAGVTQSPTHLIKTRGQQVTLRCSPKSGHDTVSWYQQALGQGPQFIFQYYEEEERQRGNFPDRFSGHQFPNYSSELNVNALLLGDSALYLCASSLEGGDYNSPLHFGNGTRLTVT.

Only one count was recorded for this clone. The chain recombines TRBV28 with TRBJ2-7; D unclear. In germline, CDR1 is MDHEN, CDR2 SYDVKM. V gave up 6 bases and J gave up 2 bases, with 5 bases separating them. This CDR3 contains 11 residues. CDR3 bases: TGTGCCAGCAGCTCGACCTACGAGCAGTACTTC. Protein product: CASSSTYEQYF.

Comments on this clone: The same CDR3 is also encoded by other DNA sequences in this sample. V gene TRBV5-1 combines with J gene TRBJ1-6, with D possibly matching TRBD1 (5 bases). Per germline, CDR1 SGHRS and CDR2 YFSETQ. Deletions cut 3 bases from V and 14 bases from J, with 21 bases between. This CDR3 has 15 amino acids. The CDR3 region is CASSWGGVGGSALHF. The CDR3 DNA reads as TGCGCCAGCAGCTGGGGCGGGGTGGGGGGTTCGGCCCTCCACTTT.

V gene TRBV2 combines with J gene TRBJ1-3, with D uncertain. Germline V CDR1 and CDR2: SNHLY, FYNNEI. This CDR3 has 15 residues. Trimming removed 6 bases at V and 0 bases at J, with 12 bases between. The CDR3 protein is CASRPGRNSGNTIYF. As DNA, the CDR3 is TGTGCCAGCAGGCCCGGGCGGAACTCTGGAAACACCATATATTTT.

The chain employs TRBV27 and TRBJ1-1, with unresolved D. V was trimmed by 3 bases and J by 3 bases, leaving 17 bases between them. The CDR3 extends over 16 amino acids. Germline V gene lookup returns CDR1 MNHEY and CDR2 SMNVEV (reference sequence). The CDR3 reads CASSFLVGSADTEAFF. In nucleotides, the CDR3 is TGTGCCAGCAGTTTTTTGGTCGGCAGCGCGGACACTGAAGCTTTCTTT.

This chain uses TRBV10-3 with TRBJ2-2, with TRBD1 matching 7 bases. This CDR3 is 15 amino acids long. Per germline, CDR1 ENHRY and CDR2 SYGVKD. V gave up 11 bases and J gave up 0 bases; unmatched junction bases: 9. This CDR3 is CALWAGTANTGELFF. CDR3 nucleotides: TGTGCCCTTTGGGCCGGGACAGCGAACACCGGGGAGCTGTTTTTT.

The CDR3 DNA is TGTGCCAGCAGCGTAATGGGGCGAGAGGGACAGCCCCAGCATTTT. Its protein is CASSVMGREGQPQHF. The chain combines TRBV9 with TRBJ1-5; D possibly corresponds to TRBD1 (5 bases). V lost 1 base and J lost 7, with 15 bases in between. The germline V gene encodes CDR1 SGDLS and CDR2 YYNGEE. CDR3 size: 15 residues. Using reference TRBV9 and TRBJ1-5 for the parts outside the CDR3, the full variable domain is DSGVTQTPKHLITATGQRVTLRCSPRSGDLSVYWYQQSLDQGLQFLIQYYNGEERAKGNILERFSAQQFPDLHSELNLSSLELGDSALYFCASSVMGREGQPQHFGDGTRLSIL.

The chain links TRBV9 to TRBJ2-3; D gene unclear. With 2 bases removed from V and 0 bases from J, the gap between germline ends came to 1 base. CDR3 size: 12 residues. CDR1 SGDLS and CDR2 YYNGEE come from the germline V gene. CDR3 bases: TGTGCCAGCAGCGTTAGCACAGATACGCAGTATTTT. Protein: CASSVSTDTQYF. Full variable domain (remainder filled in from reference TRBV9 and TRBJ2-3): DSGVTQTPKHLITATGQRVTLRCSPRSGDLSVYWYQQSLDQGLQFLIQYYNGEERAKGNILERFSAQQFPDLHSELNLSSLELGDSALYFCASSVSTDTQYFGPGTRLTVL.

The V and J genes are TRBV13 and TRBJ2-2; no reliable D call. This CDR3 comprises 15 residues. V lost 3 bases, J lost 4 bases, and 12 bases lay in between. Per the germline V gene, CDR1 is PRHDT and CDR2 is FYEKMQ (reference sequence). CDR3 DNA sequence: TGTGCCAGCAGCTTGCTGGGTGCAGGCACCGGGGAGCTGTTTTTT. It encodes CASSLLGAGTGELFF.